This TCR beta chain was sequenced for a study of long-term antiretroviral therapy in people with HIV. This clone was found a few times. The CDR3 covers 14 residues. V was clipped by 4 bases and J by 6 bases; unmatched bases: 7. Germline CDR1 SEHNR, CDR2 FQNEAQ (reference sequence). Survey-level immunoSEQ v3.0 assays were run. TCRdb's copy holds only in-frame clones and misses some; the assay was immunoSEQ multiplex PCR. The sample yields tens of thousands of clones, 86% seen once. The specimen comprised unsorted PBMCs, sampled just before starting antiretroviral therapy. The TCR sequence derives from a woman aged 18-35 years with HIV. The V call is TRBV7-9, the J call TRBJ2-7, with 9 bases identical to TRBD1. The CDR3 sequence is CASSSTRTGAEQYF. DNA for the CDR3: TGTGCCAGCAGCTCCACCCGGACAGGGGCCGAGCAGTACTTC.